The 9 T cell receptor beta chains given below trace back to one sample, sequenced in a study of blood T cell repertoires in COVID-19. Data came from immunoSEQ multiplex PCR; TCRdb stores just in-frame clones and leaves some out. The sample has around 130,000 clones; approximately 84% are singletons. Material for sequencing was peripheral blood. Every receptor here comes from a woman in her thirties who had recovered from COVID-19.

The chain links TRBV19 to TRBJ1-5; possible D gene TRBD1, 5 bases. V was cut by 5 bases and J by 0 bases, with 8 bases left in between. The CDR3 consists of 14 residues. From germline, CDR1 is LNHDA and CDR2 SQIVND (reference sequence). The CDR3 bases are TGTGCCAGTAGTCCCGGGGGTAGCAATCAGCCCCAGCATTTT. Translated, it gives CASSPGGSNQPQHF.

The gene calls are TRBV19 and TRBJ2-7; TRBD2 agrees at 11 bases. Germline V gene data show CDR1 as LNHDA and CDR2 as SQIVND (reference sequence). The CDR3 runs 20 residues. V shed 1 base and J 0 bases; nucleotides not matched to a gene: 14. This CDR3 reads CASSIAPIPSGRWSSYEQYF. Here the CDR3 DNA reads TGTGCCAGTAGTATAGCCCCGATTCCTAGCGGGAGGTGGAGCTCCTACGAGCAGTACTTC.

The CDR3 loop is CASSLLIADSPLHF. The CDR3 DNA is TGTGCCAGCAGCTTACTCATTGCGGATTCACCCCTCCACTTT. The rearrangement links TRBV7-9 to TRBJ1-6; no clear D. Germline CDR1 and CDR2: SEHNR and FQNEAQ (reference sequence). The CDR3 consists of 14 residues. Trimming shortened V by 2 bases and J by 8 bases, and 10 bases separated the two germline ends.

The chain has TRBV5-5 and TRBJ1-1, with D unclear. The CDR3 is 15 amino acids. Germline V gene lookup returns CDR1 SGHKS and CDR2 YYEKEE (reference sequence). Deletions cut 0 bases from V and 8 bases from J, with 17 bases between. CDR3 region: CASSLAQVFRLEAFF. The CDR3 nucleotides read TGTGCCAGCAGCTTGGCTCAGGTCTTCAGGTTGGAAGCTTTCTTT. The full variable domain, completed using reference TRBV5-5 and TRBJ1-1, is DAGVTQSPTHLIKTRGQQVTLRCSPISGHKSVSWYQQVLGQGPQFIFQYYEKEERGRGNFPDRFSARQFPNYSSELNVNALLLGDSALYLCASSLAQVFRLEAFFGQGTRLTVV.

The chain joins TRBV6-5 to TRBJ1-2; the D is unclear. V shed 2 bases and J shed 5 bases, with 12 bases lying between them. This CDR3 has 14 amino acids. CDR1 is MNHEY, CDR2 SVGAGI, per germline. The chain's CDR3 is CASSYGGQPYGYTF. In DNA, the CDR3 is TGTGCCAGCAGTTACGGCGGTCAGCCGTATGGCTACACCTTC.

V gene TRBV6-6 combines with J gene TRBJ2-2, with a possible D match to TRBD2 (5 bases). Between the trimmed V and J ends, which lost 4 bases and 0 bases, there was a span of 9 bases. The CDR3 length is 15 residues. Germline CDR1 MNHNY, CDR2 SVGAGI (reference sequence). The CDR3 nucleotides read TGTGCCAGCAGTTTCCTCGGGGCGAACACCGGGGAGCTGTTTTTT. It codes for CASSFLGANTGELFF.

The DNA of the CDR3 is TGTGCCAGCACCGAGACAGGGTCTGGAAACACCATATATTTT. This gives the protein CASTETGSGNTIYF. The chain carries TRBV7-8 and TRBJ1-3, with 7 bases identical to TRBD1. Germline assignment: CDR1 SGHVS and CDR2 FQNEAQ. The J segment lost 1 base and the V segment lost 7 bases, leaving 4 bases of the junction unmatched. The CDR3 runs to 14 residues.

V usage is TRBV6-5 and J usage is TRBJ2-7, with 8 bases matching TRBD1. The CDR3 sequence is 12 residues long. The junction had 2 bases not matched to a gene; V was cut back by 7 bases and J by 3 bases. Germline values: CDR1 MNHEY, CDR2 SVGAGI. In nucleotides, the CDR3 is TGTGCCAGCAACGGACAGGGCTACGAGCAGTACTTC. Translating gives CASNGQGYEQYF.

The chain couples TRBV3-1 (or the pseudogene TRBV3-2) to TRBJ1-6, with D unclear. Germline-derived CDR1 and CDR2 are LGHDT and YNNKEL (reference sequence). V was shortened by 6 bases and J by 8 bases, with 26 bases between the two germline ends. The CDR3 contains 18 residues. In DNA, the CDR3 is TGTGCCAGCAGTCCATCGCGGAAAATTCGTGTATCGGATTCACCCCTCCACTTT. It encodes CASSPSRKIRVSDSPLHF.